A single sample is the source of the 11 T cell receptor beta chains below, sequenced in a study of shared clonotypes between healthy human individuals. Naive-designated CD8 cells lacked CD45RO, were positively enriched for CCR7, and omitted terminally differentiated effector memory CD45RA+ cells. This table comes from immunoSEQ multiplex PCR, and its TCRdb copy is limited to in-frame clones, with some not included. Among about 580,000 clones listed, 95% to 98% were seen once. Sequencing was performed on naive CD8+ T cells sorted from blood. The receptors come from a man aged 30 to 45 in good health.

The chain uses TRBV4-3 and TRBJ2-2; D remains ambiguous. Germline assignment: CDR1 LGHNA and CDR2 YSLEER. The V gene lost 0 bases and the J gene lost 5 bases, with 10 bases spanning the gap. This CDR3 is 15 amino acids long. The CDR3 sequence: CASSQDGVETGELFF. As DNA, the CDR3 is TGCGCCAGCAGCCAAGATGGTGTGGAAACCGGGGAGCTGTTTTTT.

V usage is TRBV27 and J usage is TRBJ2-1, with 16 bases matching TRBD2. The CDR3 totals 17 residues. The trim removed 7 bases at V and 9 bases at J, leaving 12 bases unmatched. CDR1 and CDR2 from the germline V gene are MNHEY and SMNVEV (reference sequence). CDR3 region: CASTRPGLAGGPGEQFF. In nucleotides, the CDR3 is TGTGCCAGCACACGACCGGGACTAGCGGGAGGGCCAGGTGAGCAGTTCTTC.

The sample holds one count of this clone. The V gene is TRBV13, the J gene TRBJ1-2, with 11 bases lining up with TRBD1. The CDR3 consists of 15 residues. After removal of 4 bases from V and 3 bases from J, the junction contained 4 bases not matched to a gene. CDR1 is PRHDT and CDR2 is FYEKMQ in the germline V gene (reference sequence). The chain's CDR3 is CASSSSDRGHYGYTF. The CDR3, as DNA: TGTGCCAGCAGCTCCTCGGACAGGGGGCACTATGGCTACACCTTC.

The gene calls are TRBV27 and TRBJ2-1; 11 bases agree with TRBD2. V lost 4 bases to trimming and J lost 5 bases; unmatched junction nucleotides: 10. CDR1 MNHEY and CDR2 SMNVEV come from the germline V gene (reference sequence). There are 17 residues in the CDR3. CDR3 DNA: TGTGCCAGCAGTTCAGATACCGGGACTAGCGGAAACAATGAGCAGTTCTTC. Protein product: CASSSDTGTSGNNEQFF.

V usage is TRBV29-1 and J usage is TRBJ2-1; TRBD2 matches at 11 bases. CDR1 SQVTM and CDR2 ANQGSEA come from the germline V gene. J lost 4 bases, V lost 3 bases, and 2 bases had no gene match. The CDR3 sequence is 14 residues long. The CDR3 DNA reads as TGCAGCGTTGACGGGACTAGCGGTTACAATGAGCAGTTCTTC. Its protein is CSVDGTSGYNEQFF.

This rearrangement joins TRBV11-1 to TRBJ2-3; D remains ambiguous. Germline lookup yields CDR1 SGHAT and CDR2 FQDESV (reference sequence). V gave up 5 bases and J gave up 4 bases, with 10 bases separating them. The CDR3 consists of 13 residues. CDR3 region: CASSTSIADTQYF. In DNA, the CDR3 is TGTGCCAGCAGCACCAGCATCGCAGATACGCAGTATTTT.

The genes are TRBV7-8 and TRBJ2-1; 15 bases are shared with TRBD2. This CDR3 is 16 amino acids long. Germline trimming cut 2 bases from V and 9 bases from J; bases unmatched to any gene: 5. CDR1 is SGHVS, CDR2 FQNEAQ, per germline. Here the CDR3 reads CASSLWTSGRDSEQFF. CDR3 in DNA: TGTGCCAGCAGCTTATGGACTAGCGGGAGGGATAGTGAGCAGTTCTTC.

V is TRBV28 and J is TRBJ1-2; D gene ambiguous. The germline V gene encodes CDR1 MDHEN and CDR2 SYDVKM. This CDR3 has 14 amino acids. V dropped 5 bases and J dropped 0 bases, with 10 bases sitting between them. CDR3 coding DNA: TGTGCCAGCAGTACGGACGGAGCTAACTATGGCTACACCTTC. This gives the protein CASSTDGANYGYTF.

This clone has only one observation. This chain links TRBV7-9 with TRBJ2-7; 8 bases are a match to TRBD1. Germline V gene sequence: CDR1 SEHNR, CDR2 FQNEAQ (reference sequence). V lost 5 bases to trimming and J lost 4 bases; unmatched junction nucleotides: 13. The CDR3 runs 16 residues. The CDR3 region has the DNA TGTGCCAGCAGCAAGAACAGGGGGGTATTGGTGTACGAGCAGTACTTC. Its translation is CASSKNRGVLVYEQYF. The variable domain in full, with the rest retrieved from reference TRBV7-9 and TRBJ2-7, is DTGVSQNPRHKITKRGQNVTFRCDPISEHNRLYWYRQTLGQGPEFLTYFQNEAQLEKSRLLSDRFSAERPKGSFSTLEIQRTEQGDSAMYLCASSKNRGVLVYEQYFGPGTRLTVT.

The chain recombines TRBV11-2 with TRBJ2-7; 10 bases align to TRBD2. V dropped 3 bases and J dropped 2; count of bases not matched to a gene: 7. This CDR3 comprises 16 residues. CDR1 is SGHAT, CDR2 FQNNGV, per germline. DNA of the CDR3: TGTGCCAGCAGCTTGGAAAGCGGGAGGGCAGCCTACGAGCAGTACTTC. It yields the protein CASSLESGRAAYEQYF.

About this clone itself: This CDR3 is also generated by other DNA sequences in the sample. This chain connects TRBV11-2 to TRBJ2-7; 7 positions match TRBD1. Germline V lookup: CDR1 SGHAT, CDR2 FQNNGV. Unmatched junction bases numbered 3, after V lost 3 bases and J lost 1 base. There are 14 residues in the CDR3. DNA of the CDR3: TGTGCCAGCAGCTTCGGGACAGCGTCCTACGAGCAGTACTTC. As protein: CASSFGTASYEQYF.